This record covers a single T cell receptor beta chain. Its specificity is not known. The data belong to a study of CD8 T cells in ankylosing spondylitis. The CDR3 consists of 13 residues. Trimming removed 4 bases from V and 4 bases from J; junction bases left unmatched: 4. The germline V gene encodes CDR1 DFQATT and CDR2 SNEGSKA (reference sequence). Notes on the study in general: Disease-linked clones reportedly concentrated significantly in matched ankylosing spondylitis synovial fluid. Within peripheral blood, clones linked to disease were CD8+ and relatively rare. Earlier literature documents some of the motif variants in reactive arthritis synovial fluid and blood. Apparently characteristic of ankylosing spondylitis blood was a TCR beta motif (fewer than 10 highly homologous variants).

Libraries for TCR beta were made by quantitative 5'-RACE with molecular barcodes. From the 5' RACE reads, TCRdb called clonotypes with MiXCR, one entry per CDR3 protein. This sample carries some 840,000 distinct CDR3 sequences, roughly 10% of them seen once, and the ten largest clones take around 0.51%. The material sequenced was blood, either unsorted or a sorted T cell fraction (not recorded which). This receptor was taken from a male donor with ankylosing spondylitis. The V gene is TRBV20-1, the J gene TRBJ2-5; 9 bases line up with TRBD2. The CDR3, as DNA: TGCAGTGCTATGGTAGCGGGAGCAGAGACCCAGTACTTC. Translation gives CSAMVAGAETQYF.